The 3 T cell receptor beta chains given below trace back to one sample, sequenced in a study of OX40 agonist ivuxolimab in advanced cancers. Clones were sequenced by immunoSEQ multiplex PCR, and TCRdb holds only the in-frame ones, with some missing. The data show tens of thousands of clones, roughly 83% seen once. Sequencing was performed on CD4+ or CD8+ T cells sorted from blood, taken in a trial of the OX40 agonist ivuxolimab. These receptors came from an adult with an advanced solid tumor such as melanoma, head and neck, liver or kidney cancer.

This chain uses TRBV6-1 with TRBJ1-2, with 8 positions matching TRBD1. J was trimmed by 4 bases and V by 7 bases; bases with no gene match: 11. The CDR3 has 15 residues. The V gene's germline CDR1 is MNHNS and CDR2 SASEGT. The CDR3 region is CASTSTGDRSYGYTF. DNA of the CDR3: TGTGCCAGCACTTCGACAGGGGATCGCAGCTATGGCTACACCTTC.

This clone was recorded a few times. The chain has TRBV28 and TRBJ2-1, with TRBD1 as a possible D gene (6 bases). Trimming stripped 10 bases from V and 4 bases from J, with 14 bases between. CDR1 and CDR2 (germline): MDHEN, SYDVKM. The length of the CDR3 is 13 residues. DNA of the CDR3: TGTGCCATCCTTCGGACAGATTACAATGAGCAGTTCTTC. It translates to CAILRTDYNEQFF.

The chain combines TRBV29-1 with TRBJ2-7; TRBD2 matches at 11 bases. This CDR3 is 13 amino acids long. In germline, CDR1 is SQVTM, CDR2 ANQGSEA. Germline trimming cut 7 bases from V and 2 bases from J; bases unmatched to any gene: 4. The CDR3 DNA reads as TGCAGCGCTGGGACTAGCGGCCCCTACGAGCAGTACTTC. It codes for CSAGTSGPYEQYF.